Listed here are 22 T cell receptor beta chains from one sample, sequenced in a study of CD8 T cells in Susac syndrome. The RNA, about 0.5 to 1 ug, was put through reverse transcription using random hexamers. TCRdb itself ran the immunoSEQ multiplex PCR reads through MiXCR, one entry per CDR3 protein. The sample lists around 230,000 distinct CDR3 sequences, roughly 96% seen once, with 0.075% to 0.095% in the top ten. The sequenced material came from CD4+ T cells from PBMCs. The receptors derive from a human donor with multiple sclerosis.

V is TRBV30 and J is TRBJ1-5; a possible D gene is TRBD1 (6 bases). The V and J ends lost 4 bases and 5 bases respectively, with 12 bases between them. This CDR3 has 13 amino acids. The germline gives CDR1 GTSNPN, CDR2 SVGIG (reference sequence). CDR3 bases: TGTGCCTGGAACGGCAGGGGTGATCAGCCCCAGCATTTT. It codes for CAWNGRGDQPQHF.

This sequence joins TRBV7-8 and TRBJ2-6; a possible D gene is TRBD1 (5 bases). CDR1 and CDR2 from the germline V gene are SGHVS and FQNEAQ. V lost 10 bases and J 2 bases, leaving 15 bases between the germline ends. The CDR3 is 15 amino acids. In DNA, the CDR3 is TGTGCCACCAGGGTATTCAAGACTGGGGCCAACGTCCTGACTTTC. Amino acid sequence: CATRVFKTGANVLTF.

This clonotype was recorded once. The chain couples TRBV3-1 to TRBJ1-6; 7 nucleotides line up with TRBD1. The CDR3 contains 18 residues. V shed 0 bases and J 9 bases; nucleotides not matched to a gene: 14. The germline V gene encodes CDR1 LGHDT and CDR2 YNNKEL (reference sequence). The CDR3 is CASSQEGVRGSGGSPLHF. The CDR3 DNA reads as TGTGCCAGCAGCCAAGAAGGCGTCAGGGGGTCCGGTGGTTCACCCCTCCACTTT.

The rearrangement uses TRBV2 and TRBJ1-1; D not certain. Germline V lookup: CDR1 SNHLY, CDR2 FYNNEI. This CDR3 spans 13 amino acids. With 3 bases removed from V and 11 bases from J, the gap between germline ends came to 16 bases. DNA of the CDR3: TGTGCCAGCAGTGAGACATGGGTGGCTGGGGCTTTCTTT. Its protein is CASSETWVAGAFF.

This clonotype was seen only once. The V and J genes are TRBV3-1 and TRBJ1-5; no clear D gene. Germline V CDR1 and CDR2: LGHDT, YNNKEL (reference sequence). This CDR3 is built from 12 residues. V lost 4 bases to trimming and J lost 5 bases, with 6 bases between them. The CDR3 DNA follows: TGTGCCAGCAGCCTCCCGGATCAGCCCCAGCATTTT. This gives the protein CASSLPDQPQHF.

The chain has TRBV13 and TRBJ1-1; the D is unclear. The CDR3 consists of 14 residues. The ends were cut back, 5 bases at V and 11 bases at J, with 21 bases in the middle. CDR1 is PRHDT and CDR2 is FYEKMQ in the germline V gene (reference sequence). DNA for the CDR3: TGTGCCAGCAGCCAGGTACCGGGATCCCAATCCGCTTTCTTT. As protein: CASSQVPGSQSAFF.

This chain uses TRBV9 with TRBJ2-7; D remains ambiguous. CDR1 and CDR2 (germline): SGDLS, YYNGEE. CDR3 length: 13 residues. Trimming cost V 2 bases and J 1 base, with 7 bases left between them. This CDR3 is CASSVAVSYEQYF. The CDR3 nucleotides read TGTGCCAGCAGCGTGGCGGTTTCCTACGAGCAGTACTTC. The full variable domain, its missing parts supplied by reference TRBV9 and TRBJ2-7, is DSGVTQTPKHLITATGQRVTLRCSPRSGDLSVYWYQQSLDQGLQFLIQYYNGEERAKGNILERFSAQQFPDLHSELNLSSLELGDSALYFCASSVAVSYEQYFGPGTRLTVT.

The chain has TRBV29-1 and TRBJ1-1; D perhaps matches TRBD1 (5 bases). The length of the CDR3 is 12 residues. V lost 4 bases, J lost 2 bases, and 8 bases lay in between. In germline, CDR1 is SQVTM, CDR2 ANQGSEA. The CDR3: CSVGQTNTEAFF. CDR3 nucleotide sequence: TGCAGCGTTGGACAGACTAACACTGAAGCTTTCTTT.

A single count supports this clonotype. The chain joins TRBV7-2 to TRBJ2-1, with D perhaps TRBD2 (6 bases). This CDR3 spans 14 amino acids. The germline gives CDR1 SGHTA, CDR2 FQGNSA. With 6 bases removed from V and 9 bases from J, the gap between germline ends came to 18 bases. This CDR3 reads CASSLPTGGSEQFF. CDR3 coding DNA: TGTGCCAGCAGTCTACCTACCGGAGGGAGTGAGCAGTTCTTC.

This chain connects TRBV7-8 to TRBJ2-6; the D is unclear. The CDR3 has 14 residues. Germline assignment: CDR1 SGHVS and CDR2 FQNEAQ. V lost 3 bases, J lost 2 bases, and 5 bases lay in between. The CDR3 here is CASSFVAGANVLTF. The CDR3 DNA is TGTGCCAGCAGCTTCGTAGCTGGGGCCAACGTCCTGACTTTC.

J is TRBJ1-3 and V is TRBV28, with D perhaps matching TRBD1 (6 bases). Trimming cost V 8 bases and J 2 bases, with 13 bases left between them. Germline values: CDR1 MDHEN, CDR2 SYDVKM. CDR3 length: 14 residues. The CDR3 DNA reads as TGTGCCAGCGTCCCCGGGGGGCCTGGAAACACCATATATTTT. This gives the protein CASVPGGPGNTIYF.

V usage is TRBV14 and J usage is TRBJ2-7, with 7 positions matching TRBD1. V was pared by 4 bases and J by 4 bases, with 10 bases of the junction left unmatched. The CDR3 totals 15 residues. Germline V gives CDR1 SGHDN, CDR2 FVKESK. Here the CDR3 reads CASSRPGGARYEQYF. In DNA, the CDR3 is TGTGCCAGCAGCCGGCCAGGGGGTGCTCGTTACGAGCAGTACTTC. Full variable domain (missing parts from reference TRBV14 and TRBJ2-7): EAGVTQFPSHSVIEKGQTVTLRCDPISGHDNLYWYRRVMGKEIKFLLHFVKESKQDESGMPNNRFLAERTGGTYSTLKVQPAELEDSGVYFCASSRPGGARYEQYFGPGTRLTVT.

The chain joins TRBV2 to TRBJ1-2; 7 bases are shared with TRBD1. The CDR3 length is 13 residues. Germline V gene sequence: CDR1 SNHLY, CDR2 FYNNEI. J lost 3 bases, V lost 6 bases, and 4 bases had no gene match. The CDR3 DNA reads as TGTGCCAGCAGGGGACAGAGTTACTATGGCTACACCTTC. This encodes CASRGQSYYGYTF.

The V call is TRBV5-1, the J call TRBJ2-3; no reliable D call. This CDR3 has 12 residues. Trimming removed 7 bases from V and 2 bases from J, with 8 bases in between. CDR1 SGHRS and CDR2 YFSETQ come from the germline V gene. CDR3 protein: CASVQDTDTQYF. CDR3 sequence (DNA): TGCGCCAGCGTCCAAGACACAGATACGCAGTATTTT.

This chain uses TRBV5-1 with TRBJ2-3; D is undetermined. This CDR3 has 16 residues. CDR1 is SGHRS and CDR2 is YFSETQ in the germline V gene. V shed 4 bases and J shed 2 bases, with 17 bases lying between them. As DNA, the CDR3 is TGCGCCAGCAGCGCCGGCACTGGCCAGCTCACAGATACGCAGTATTTT. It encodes CASSAGTGQLTDTQYF.

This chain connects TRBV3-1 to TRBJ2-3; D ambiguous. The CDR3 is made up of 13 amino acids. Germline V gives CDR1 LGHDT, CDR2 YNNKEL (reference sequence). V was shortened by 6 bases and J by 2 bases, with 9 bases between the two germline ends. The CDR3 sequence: CASSQTTTDTQYF. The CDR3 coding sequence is TGTGCCAGCAGTCAGACAACCACAGATACGCAGTATTTT.

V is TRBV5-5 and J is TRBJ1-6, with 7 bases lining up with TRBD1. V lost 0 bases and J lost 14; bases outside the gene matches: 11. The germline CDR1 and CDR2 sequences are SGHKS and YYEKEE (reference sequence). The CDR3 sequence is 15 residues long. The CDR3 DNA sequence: TGTGCCAGCAGCTTGGCCCCGGGGACAGCCCAGGCCCTCCACTTT. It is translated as CASSLAPGTAQALHF.

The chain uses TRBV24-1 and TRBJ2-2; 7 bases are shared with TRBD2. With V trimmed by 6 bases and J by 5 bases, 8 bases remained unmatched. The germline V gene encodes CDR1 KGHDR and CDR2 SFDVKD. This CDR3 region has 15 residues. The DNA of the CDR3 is TGTGCCACCAGTCAAGGGAGGGGTCAAACCGGGGAGCTGTTTTTT. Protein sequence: CATSQGRGQTGELFF.

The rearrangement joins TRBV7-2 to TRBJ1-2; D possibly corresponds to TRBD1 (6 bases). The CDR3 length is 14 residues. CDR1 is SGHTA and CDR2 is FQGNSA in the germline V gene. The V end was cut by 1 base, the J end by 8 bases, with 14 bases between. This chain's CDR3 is CASSLDGGGRGYTF. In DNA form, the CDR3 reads TGTGCCAGCAGCTTAGATGGCGGGGGCCGCGGCTACACCTTC.

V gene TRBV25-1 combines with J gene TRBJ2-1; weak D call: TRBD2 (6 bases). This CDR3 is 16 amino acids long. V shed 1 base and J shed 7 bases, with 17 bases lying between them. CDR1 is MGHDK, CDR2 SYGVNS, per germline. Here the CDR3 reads CASSESSRDLLNEQFF. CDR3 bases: TGTGCCAGCAGTGAATCTTCCAGGGACTTACTAAATGAGCAGTTCTTC.

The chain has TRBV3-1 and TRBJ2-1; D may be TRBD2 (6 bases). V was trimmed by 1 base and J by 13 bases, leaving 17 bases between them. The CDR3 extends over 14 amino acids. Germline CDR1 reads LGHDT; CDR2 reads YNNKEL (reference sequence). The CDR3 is CASSQAGLPNVQFF. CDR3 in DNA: TGTGCCAGCAGCCAAGCGGGACTCCCCAACGTTCAGTTCTTC.

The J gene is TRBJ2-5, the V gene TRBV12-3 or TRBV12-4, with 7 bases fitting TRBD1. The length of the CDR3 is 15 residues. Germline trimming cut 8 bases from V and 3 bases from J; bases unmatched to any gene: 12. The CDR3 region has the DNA TGTGCCAGCTTTGTCGCGACAGGGCCTGAAGAGACCCAGTACTTC. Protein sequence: CASFVATGPEETQYF.